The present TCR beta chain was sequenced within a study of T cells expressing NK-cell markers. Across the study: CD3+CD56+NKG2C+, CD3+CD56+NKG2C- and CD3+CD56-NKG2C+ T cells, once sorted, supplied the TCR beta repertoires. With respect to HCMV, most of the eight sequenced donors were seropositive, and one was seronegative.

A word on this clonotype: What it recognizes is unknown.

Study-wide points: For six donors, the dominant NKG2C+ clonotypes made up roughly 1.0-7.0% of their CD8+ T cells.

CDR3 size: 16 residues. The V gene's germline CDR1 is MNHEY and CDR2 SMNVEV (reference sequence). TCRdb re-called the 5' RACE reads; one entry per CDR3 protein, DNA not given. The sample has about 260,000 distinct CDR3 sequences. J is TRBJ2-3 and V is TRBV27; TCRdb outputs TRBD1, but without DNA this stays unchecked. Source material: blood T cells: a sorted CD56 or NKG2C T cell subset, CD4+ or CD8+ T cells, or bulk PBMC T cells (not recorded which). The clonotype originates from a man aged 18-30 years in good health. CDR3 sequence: CASSLGNRVSTDTQYF.